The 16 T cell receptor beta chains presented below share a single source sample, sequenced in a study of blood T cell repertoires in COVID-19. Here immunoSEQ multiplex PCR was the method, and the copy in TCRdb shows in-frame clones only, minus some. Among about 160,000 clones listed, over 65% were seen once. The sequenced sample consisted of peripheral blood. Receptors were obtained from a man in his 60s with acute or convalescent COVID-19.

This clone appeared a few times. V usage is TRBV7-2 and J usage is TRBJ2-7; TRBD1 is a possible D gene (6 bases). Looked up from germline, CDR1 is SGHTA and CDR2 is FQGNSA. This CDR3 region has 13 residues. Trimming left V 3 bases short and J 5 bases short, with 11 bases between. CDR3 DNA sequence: TGTGCCAGCAGCTTGTACAGGGCCCACGAGCAGTACTTC. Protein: CASSLYRAHEQYF.

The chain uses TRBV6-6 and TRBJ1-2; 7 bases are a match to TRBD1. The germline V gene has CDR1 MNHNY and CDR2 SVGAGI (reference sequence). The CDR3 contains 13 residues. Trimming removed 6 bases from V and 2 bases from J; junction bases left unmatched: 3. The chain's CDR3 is CASSAGQNYGYTF. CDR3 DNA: TGTGCCAGCAGCGCGGGACAGAACTATGGCTACACCTTC.

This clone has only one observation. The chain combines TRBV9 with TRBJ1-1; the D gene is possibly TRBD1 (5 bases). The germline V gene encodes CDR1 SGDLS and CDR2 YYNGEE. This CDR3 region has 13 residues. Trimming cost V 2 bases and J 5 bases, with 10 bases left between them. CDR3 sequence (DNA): TGTGCCAGCAGCGTTCCGGGGGTAACTGAAGCTTTCTTT. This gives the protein CASSVPGVTEAFF. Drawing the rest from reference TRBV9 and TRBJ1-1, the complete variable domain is DSGVTQTPKHLITATGQRVTLRCSPRSGDLSVYWYQQSLDQGLQFLIQYYNGEERAKGNILERFSAQQFPDLHSELNLSSLELGDSALYFCASSVPGVTEAFFGQGTRLTVV.

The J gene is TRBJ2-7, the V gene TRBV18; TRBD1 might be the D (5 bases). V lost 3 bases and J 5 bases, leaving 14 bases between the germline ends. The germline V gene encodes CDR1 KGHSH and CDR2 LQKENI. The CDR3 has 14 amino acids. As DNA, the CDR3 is TGTGCCAGCTCACCGCAGTCTAGGGGTGACGAGCAGTACTTC. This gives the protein CASSPQSRGDEQYF.

The CDR3 spells CASSLSDTAEQYF. In DNA form, the CDR3 reads TGTGCCAGCAGCTTATCGGACACGGCCGAGCAGTACTTC. The J gene is TRBJ2-7, the V gene TRBV7-9, with D possibly matching TRBD1 (5 bases). The V and J ends lost 2 bases and 6 bases respectively, with 11 bases between them. CDR1 is SEHNR, CDR2 FQNEAQ, per germline (reference sequence). The CDR3 contains 13 residues.

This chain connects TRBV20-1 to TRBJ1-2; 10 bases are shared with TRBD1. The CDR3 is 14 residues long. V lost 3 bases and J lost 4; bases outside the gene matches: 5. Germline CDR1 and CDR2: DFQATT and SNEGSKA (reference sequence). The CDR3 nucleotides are TGCAGTGCTAGTGGGACAGGGGAGGCCTATGGCTACACCTTC. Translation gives CSASGTGEAYGYTF.

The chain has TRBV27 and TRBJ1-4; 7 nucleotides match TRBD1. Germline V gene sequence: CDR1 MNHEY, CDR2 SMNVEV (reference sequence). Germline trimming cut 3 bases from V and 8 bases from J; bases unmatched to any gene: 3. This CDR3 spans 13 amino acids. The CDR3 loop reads CASSFQGDEKLFF. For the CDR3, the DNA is TGTGCCAGCAGTTTCCAGGGGGACGAAAAACTGTTTTTT.

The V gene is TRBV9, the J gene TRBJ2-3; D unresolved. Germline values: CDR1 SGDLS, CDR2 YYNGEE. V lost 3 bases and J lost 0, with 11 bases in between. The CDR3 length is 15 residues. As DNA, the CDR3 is TGTGCCAGCAGCGGCGACGGAGCCAGCACAGATACGCAGTATTTT. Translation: CASSGDGASTDTQYF.

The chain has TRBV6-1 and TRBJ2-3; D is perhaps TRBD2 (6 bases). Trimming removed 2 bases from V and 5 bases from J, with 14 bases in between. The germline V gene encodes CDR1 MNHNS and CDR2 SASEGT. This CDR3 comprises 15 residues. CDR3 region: CASSEFRPAGDTQYF. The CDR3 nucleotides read TGTGCCAGCAGTGAATTCCGGCCAGCGGGAGATACGCAGTATTTT.

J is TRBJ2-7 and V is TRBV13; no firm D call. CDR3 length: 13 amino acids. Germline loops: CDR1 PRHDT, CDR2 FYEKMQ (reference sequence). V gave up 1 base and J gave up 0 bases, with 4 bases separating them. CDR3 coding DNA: TGTGCCAGCAGCTTAGCAGTCTCCTACGAGCAGTACTTC. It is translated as CASSLAVSYEQYF.

CDR3 residues: CASSPGIGGGNTEAFF. DNA of the CDR3: TGTGCCAGCTCACCGGGGATCGGGGGGGGCAACACTGAAGCTTTCTTT. This rearrangement joins TRBV18 to TRBJ1-1; a weak D match, TRBD1 (6 bases). Trimming took off 3 bases at V and 2 bases at J, with 16 bases between the two ends. The CDR3 is 16 residues long. CDR1 KGHSH and CDR2 LQKENI come from the germline V gene.

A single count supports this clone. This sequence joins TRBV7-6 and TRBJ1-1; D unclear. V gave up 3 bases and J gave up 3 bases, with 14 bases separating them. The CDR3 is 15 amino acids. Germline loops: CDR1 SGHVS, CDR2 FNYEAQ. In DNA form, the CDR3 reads TGTGCCAGCAGCTTCATCCGGGTCGAGGACACTGAAGCTTTCTTT. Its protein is CASSFIRVEDTEAFF.

The CDR3 region is CSVLGRARAGGPRKLFF. The CDR3, as DNA: TGCAGCGTCCTGGGCCGGGCTAGGGCAGGGGGTCCGCGCAAACTGTTTTTT. V usage is TRBV29-1 and J usage is TRBJ1-4, with 7 nucleotides matching TRBD1. CDR1 and CDR2 from the germline V gene are SQVTM and ANQGSEA. The CDR3 has 17 amino acids. Germline trimming cut 6 bases from V and 11 bases from J; bases unmatched to any gene: 24.

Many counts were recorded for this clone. CDR3: CASSLVSTEAFF. The CDR3 nucleotides are TGTGCCAGCAGCTTAGTCTCTACTGAAGCTTTCTTT. This chain uses TRBV11-2 with TRBJ1-1; D is unclear. Germline V gene data show CDR1 as SGHAT and CDR2 as FQNNGV. CDR3 length: 12 residues. The V and J ends lost 1 base and 5 bases respectively, with 5 bases between them. Full variable domain (rest looked up from reference TRBV11-2 and TRBJ1-1): EAGVAQSPRYKIIEKRQSVAFWCNPISGHATLYWYQQILGQGPKLLIQFQNNGVVDDSQLPKDRFSAERLKGVDSTLKIQPAKLEDSAVYLCASSLVSTEAFFGQGTRLTVV.

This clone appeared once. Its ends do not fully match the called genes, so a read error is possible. The CDR3 DNA reads TGCAGCGTTCACCTGGAGGGGAACCTTGTCTTT. This sequence encodes CSVHLEGNLVF. The rearrangement joins TRBV29-1 to TRBJ1-1; D perhaps matches TRBD1 (5 bases). CDR1 and CDR2 from the germline V gene are SQVTM and ANQGSEA. This CDR3 is built from 11 residues. The full variable domain, completed using reference TRBV29-1 and TRBJ1-1, is SAVISQKPSRDICQRGTSLTIQCQVDSQVTMMFWYRQQPGQSLTLIATANQGSEATYESGFVIDKFPISRPNLTFSTLTVSNMSPEDSSIYLCSVHLEGNLVFGQGTRLTVV.

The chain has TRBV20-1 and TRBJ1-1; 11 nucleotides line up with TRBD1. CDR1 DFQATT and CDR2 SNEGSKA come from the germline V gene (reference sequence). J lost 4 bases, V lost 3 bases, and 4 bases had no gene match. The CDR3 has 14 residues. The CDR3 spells CSASPGTGGTEAFF. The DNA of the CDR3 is TGCAGTGCTAGTCCTGGGACAGGGGGCACTGAAGCTTTCTTT.